The 26 T cell receptor beta chains in this list originate from one sample, sequenced in a study of T cell responses to AZD1222 COVID-19 vaccine. Produced via immunoSEQ multiplex PCR; TCRdb's table is partial and in-frame only. Of 29,000 or so clones listed, roughly 92% are singletons. The sequenced sample was peripheral blood, obtained on day 0 of AZD1222 vaccination. All receptors derive from an adult in good health.

This chain uses TRBV11-3 with TRBJ2-1; D is uncertain. This CDR3 spans 11 amino acids. V was cut by 5 bases and J by 6 bases, with 5 bases left in between. Germline CDR1 SGHNT, CDR2 YENEEA. CDR3 coding DNA: TGTGCCAGCAGCCTGACCAATGAGCAGTTCTTC. This translates into CASSLTNEQFF.

V is TRBV21-1 and J is TRBJ1-2; the table calls TRBD1, which could not be checked here. TRBV21-1 is an annotated pseudogene. The CDR3 is 13 amino acids. Written as DNA, the CDR3 is TGTGCCAGCAGCAAGGTCCAGAACTATGGCTACACCTTC. Its protein product is CASSKVQNYGYTF.

The chain couples TRBV6-1 to TRBJ1-5; unclear D gene. The CDR3 loop spans 14 amino acids. Germline-derived CDR1 and CDR2 are MNHNS and SASEGT. The V end lost 3 bases, the J end lost 3 bases, and 9 bases lay between the germline ends. CDR3 residues: CASSEGNHNQPQHF. For the CDR3, the DNA is TGTGCCAGCAGTGAGGGCAACCACAATCAGCCCCAGCATTTT.

Details on this clone: The same CDR3 also results from other DNA sequences found in this sample. This chain connects TRBV30 to TRBJ1-5; D unresolved. Germline CDR1 reads GTSNPN; CDR2 reads SVGIG (reference sequence). V was shortened by 0 bases and J by 3 bases, with 9 bases between the two germline ends. This CDR3 region has 14 residues. CDR3 DNA: TGTGCCTGGAGTGTAACTGGGAACAATCAGCCCCAGCATTTT. This sequence encodes CAWSVTGNNQPQHF.

This clone showed up just once. This chain connects TRBV28 to TRBJ2-1, with TRBD2 identical over 7 bases. V was pared by 6 bases and J by 7 bases, with 9 bases of the junction left unmatched. Germline CDR1 reads MDHEN; CDR2 reads SYDVKM. This CDR3 has 14 residues. The CDR3 loop reads CASSPAGALNEQFF. The CDR3 nucleotides read TGTGCCAGCAGCCCCGCGGGAGCCCTAAATGAGCAGTTCTTC.

The V gene is TRBV5-5, the J gene TRBJ2-7; D might be TRBD1 or TRBD2, each matching 5 bases. Trimming shortened V by 6 bases and J by 6 bases, and 19 bases separated the two germline ends. The CDR3 runs to 14 residues. Germline V gives CDR1 SGHKS, CDR2 YYEKEE (reference sequence). CDR3 DNA: TGTGCCAGCACCCCGAGTGAGCTGAGGGGCGAGCAGTACTTC. Encoded protein: CASTPSELRGEQYF.

The V call is TRBV27, the J call TRBJ1-1; D is uncertain. The CDR3 runs to 14 residues. Germline loops: CDR1 MNHEY, CDR2 SMNVEV (reference sequence). Trimming removed 3 bases at V and 1 base at J, with 9 bases between. The CDR3 sequence is CASSFQYGNTEAFF. The CDR3 nucleotides read TGTGCCAGCAGTTTTCAGTACGGGAACACTGAAGCTTTCTTT.

The rearrangement links TRBV30 to TRBJ2-3; 9 bases are shared with TRBD2. The CDR3 spans 14 residues. The V and J ends lost 4 bases and 0 bases, in that order; junction bases with no gene match: 2. The V gene's germline CDR1 is GTSNPN and CDR2 SVGIG (reference sequence). CDR3 nucleotides: TGTGCCTGGACTAGCGGGATGAGCACAGATACGCAGTATTTT. This translates into CAWTSGMSTDTQYF. The variable domain in full, completed from reference TRBV30 and TRBJ2-3, reads SQTIHQWPATLVQPVGSPLSLECTVEGTSNPNLYWYRQAAGRGLQLLFYSVGIGQISSEVPQNLSASRPQDRQFILSSKKLLLSDSGFYLCAWTSGMSTDTQYFGPGTRLTVL.

The chain carries TRBV11-3 and TRBJ2-3; 8 bases fit TRBD2. The CDR3 loop spans 18 amino acids. Trimming cost V 1 base and J 2 bases; bases outside gene matches: 11. The germline CDR1 and CDR2 sequences are SGHNT and YENEEA. CDR3 loop: CASSLGRYAGGITDTQYF. The CDR3 DNA follows: TGTGCCAGCAGCTTAGGCCGCTACGCGGGAGGTATCACAGATACGCAGTATTTT.

The chain is built from TRBV5-1 and TRBJ2-1; D is undetermined. This CDR3 has 16 amino acids. Germline lookup yields CDR1 SGHRS and CDR2 YFSETQ. Trimming pared 4 bases from V and 6 bases from J, leaving 20 bases between. CDR3 sequence: CASSPIASRTGNEQFF. CDR3 bases: TGCGCCAGCAGCCCCATTGCGAGTAGGACCGGCAATGAGCAGTTCTTC.

The DNA for the CDR3 is TGTGCCAGCAGCCCGTCAGATTCTGGGTTCCATCCCCAGCATTTT. Amino acid sequence: CASSPSDSGFHPQHF. The V call is TRBV7-2, the J call TRBJ1-5; no firm D call. Germline-derived CDR1 and CDR2 are SGHTA and FQGNSA. The CDR3 runs 15 residues. The V and J ends lost 5 bases and 10 bases respectively, with 21 bases between them.

The chain is built from TRBV5-5 and TRBJ2-5; D may be TRBD1 (6 bases). CDR3 length equals 14 residues. The germline CDR1 and CDR2 sequences are SGHKS and YYEKEE (reference sequence). Trimming took off 2 bases at V and 5 bases at J, with 13 bases between the two ends. CDR3 region: CASSLGGRWETQYF. DNA for the CDR3: TGTGCCAGCAGCTTAGGGGGTCGTTGGGAGACCCAGTACTTC. Full variable domain (rest looked up from reference TRBV5-5 and TRBJ2-5): DAGVTQSPTHLIKTRGQQVTLRCSPISGHKSVSWYQQVLGQGPQFIFQYYEKEERGRGNFPDRFSARQFPNYSSELNVNALLLGDSALYLCASSLGGRWETQYFGPGTRLLVL.

This clone was seen a single time. The CDR3, as DNA: TGTGCCAGCAGTTGGGGTGTTGAGCAGTTCTTC. Translation gives CASSWGVEQFF. This rearrangement joins TRBV12-3 or TRBV12-4 to TRBJ2-1; unclear D gene. V was pared by 4 bases and J by 9 bases, with 7 bases between. The CDR3 spans 11 residues.

The rearrangement joins TRBV19 to TRBJ2-5; tentative D call: TRBD1 (6 bases). Trimming took 3 bases from V and 5 from J, leaving 10 bases between them. The CDR3 length is 13 residues. Germline loops: CDR1 LNHDA, CDR2 SQIVND (reference sequence). CDR3 in DNA: TGTGCCAGTAGTATCCGCAGGGGTGAGACCCAGTACTTC. Amino acid sequence: CASSIRRGETQYF.

The gene calls are TRBV10-3 and TRBJ1-1; D is possibly TRBD1 (5 bases). The CDR3 sequence is 14 residues long. CDR1 ENHRY and CDR2 SYGVKD come from the germline V gene. V lost 2 bases to trimming and J lost 6 bases, with 13 bases between them. CDR3 residues: CAISESGVGAEAFF. The DNA for the CDR3 is TGTGCCATCAGTGAGAGTGGGGTGGGGGCTGAAGCTTTCTTT.

This clone came up a few times. The J gene is TRBJ2-1, the V gene TRBV9; D is possibly TRBD2 (5 bases). The germline V gene has CDR1 SGDLS and CDR2 YYNGEE. The CDR3 extends over 19 amino acids. V dropped 4 bases and J dropped 1 base, with 24 bases sitting between them. The CDR3 region is CASSPRAETRSYSYNEQFF. The CDR3 DNA sequence: TGTGCCAGCAGCCCGAGGGCAGAAACTAGAAGCTATTCCTACAATGAGCAGTTCTTC.

The chain carries TRBV27 and TRBJ1-2; the D is unclear. CDR3 length: 15 amino acids. The V and J ends lost 6 bases and 0 bases respectively, with 14 bases between them. Germline values: CDR1 MNHEY, CDR2 SMNVEV (reference sequence). The DNA of the CDR3 is TGTGCCAGCAGCAAAGGGTTTACAGCTAACTATGGCTACACCTTC. Its translation is CASSKGFTANYGYTF.

V usage is TRBV5-1 and J usage is TRBJ2-3, with 8 positions matching TRBD1. Per the germline V gene, CDR1 is SGHRS and CDR2 is YFSETQ. V lost 4 bases and J lost 6; bases outside the gene matches: 13. The CDR3 loop spans 16 amino acids. CDR3 protein: CASSRNGQGMSDTQYF. Written as DNA, the CDR3 is TGCGCCAGCAGCCGAAATGGACAGGGAATGTCGGATACGCAGTATTTT.

V usage is TRBV19 and J usage is TRBJ1-5; unclear D gene. Deletions cut 5 bases from V and 0 bases from J, with 8 bases between. This CDR3 is built from 14 residues. CDR1 LNHDA and CDR2 SQIVND come from the germline V gene (reference sequence). Written as DNA, the CDR3 is TGTGCCAGTAGTTTGCAGTCTAGCAATCAGCCCCAGCATTTT. Protein product: CASSLQSSNQPQHF.

In nucleotides, the CDR3 is TGTGCCAGCAGCGGGACTAGCGGGCCCTACAATGAGCAGTTCTTC. Residues: CASSGTSGPYNEQFF. This chain joins TRBV7-2 and TRBJ2-1; 12 bases match TRBD2. CDR3 length equals 15 residues. Germline V gives CDR1 SGHTA, CDR2 FQGNSA. V lost 5 bases to trimming and J lost 2 bases; unmatched junction nucleotides: 1.

This chain joins TRBV5-1 and TRBJ1-2, with D possibly matching TRBD1 (6 bases). V gave up 0 bases and J gave up 4 bases, with 10 bases separating them. The germline gives CDR1 SGHRS, CDR2 YFSETQ. The CDR3 is 14 residues long. The DNA for the CDR3 is TGCGCCAGCAGCTTGGGGACAGCCGTCTATGGCTACACCTTC. Protein: CASSLGTAVYGYTF.

The V call is TRBV5-4, the J call TRBJ1-6, with TRBD1 matching over 7 bases. Germline V lookup: CDR1 SGHNT, CDR2 YYREEE (reference sequence). The CDR3 totals 15 residues. The junction had 7 bases not matched to a gene; V was cut back by 4 bases and J by 6 bases. The CDR3 reads CASSLSNRGNSPLHF. For the CDR3, the DNA is TGTGCCAGCAGCCTTTCCAACAGGGGTAATTCACCCCTCCACTTT.

The table lists this clone with a count of one. The genes are TRBV6-5 and TRBJ1-2; D is ambiguous. The CDR3 covers 13 residues. V was trimmed by 1 base and J by 3 bases, leaving 6 bases between them. Germline-derived CDR1 and CDR2 are MNHEY and SVGAGI. DNA for the CDR3: TGTGCCAGCAGTTACTACCAAGACTATGGCTACACCTTC. Amino acid sequence: CASSYYQDYGYTF.

The chain is built from TRBV19 and TRBJ2-7; D may be TRBD1 or TRBD2 (5 bases each). The CDR3 consists of 14 residues. Looked up from germline, CDR1 is LNHDA and CDR2 is SQIVND (reference sequence). V lost 3 bases to trimming and J lost 6 bases, with 15 bases between them. The CDR3 sequence: CASSIGTESGEQYF. The CDR3 DNA reads as TGTGCCAGTAGTATCGGGACGGAATCTGGCGAGCAGTACTTC.

This sequence joins TRBV5-6 and TRBJ2-3, with D possibly matching TRBD1 (5 bases). The germline V gene has CDR1 SGHDT and CDR2 YYEEEE. CDR3 length equals 16 residues. The V and J ends lost 2 bases and 0 bases respectively, with 13 bases between them. The CDR3, as DNA: TGTGCCAGCAGCTTCATCAGGGCCCCCAGCACAGATACGCAGTATTTT. This translates into CASSFIRAPSTDTQYF. Full variable domain (remainder filled in from reference TRBV5-6 and TRBJ2-3): DAGVTQSPTHLIKTRGQQVTLRCSPKSGHDTVSWYQQALGQGPQFIFQYYEEEERQRGNFPDRFSGHQFPNYSSELNVNALLLGDSALYLCASSFIRAPSTDTQYFGPGTRLTVL.

The gene calls are TRBV5-1 and TRBJ2-3; 9 bases agree with TRBD1. V lost 5 bases, J lost 2 bases, and 6 bases stayed unmatched. In germline, CDR1 is SGHRS, CDR2 YFSETQ. The CDR3 totals 15 residues. CDR3 coding DNA: TGCGCCAGCAGGCCTACAGGGGGCAACACAGATACGCAGTATTTT. It yields the protein CASRPTGGNTDTQYF.